These 27 T cell receptor beta chains were all obtained from the same sample, sequenced in a study of shared clonotypes between healthy human individuals. The protocol was immunoSEQ multiplex PCR, while the TCRdb copy is restricted to in-frame clones and leaves out a portion. The repertoire holds 550,000 to 800,000 clones, with 90% as singletons. Input material: memory CD8+ T cells from PBMCs. Indicated subset: CD45RO+ cells pooled with CCR7-negative TemRA cells. Every receptor here comes from a man between 18 and 35 years old in good health. Some clones in this sample may be carry-over from other donors' samples.

About this clone: At the DNA level, this CDR3 is encoded by other sequences in the same sample as well. The chain couples TRBV6-5 to TRBJ2-7; D perhaps matches TRBD2 (5 bases). The V end was cut by 2 bases, the J end by 0 bases, with 8 bases between. The CDR3 spans 14 residues. Per the germline V gene, CDR1 is MNHEY and CDR2 is SVGAGI. The CDR3 nucleotides are TGTGCCAGCAGTTACGAAGGGAGCTCCTACGAGCAGTACTTC. Its translation is CASSYEGSSYEQYF.

A word on this clone: A much larger clone is a single base away; this may be a read error. Other nucleotide sequences in the sample specify the same CDR3. The chain employs TRBV19 and TRBJ1-1, with D unclear. The ends were cut back, 3 bases at V and 5 bases at J, with 7 bases in the middle. Germline assignment: CDR1 LNHDA and CDR2 SQIVND (reference sequence). The CDR3 totals 12 residues. Here the CDR3 DNA reads TGTGCCAGTAGTATCGGGAGGACTGAAGCTTTCTTT. This gives the protein CASSIGRTEAFF.

This clone was counted once. The chain couples TRBV27 to TRBJ2-7, with unresolved D. The CDR3 has 12 amino acids. V was pared by 6 bases and J by 3 bases, with 9 bases between. CDR1 is MNHEY and CDR2 is SMNVEV in the germline V gene (reference sequence). This CDR3 is CASRAPGYEQYF. DNA of the CDR3: TGTGCCAGCAGAGCCCCTGGCTACGAGCAGTACTTC.

J is TRBJ2-7 and V is TRBV27; D might be TRBD1 (5 bases). The CDR3 totals 15 residues. Trimming stripped 5 bases from V and 6 bases from J, with 20 bases between. Per germline, CDR1 MNHEY and CDR2 SMNVEV (reference sequence). The CDR3 sequence is CASSERTPGLAEQYF. In nucleotides, the CDR3 is TGTGCCAGCAGTGAAAGGACACCCGGGTTAGCCGAGCAGTACTTC.

The chain links TRBV4-2 to TRBJ2-7, with 12 bases fitting TRBD2. Germline assignment: CDR1 LGHNA and CDR2 YNFKEQ. The CDR3 loop spans 14 amino acids. After removal of 4 bases from V and 4 bases from J, the junction contained 2 bases not matched to a gene. CDR3 DNA sequence: TGTGCCAGCAGCCCAGGACTAGCGGGGTACGAGCAGTACTTC. The encoded protein is CASSPGLAGYEQYF.

The V and J genes are TRBV9 and TRBJ2-3; D is undetermined. The CDR3 sequence is 15 residues long. The V gene lost 0 bases and the J gene lost 0 bases, with 8 bases spanning the gap. Germline V gives CDR1 SGDLS, CDR2 YYNGEE. In nucleotides, the CDR3 is TGTGCCAGCAGCGTAGGTGTCATGAGCACAGATACGCAGTATTTT. This sequence encodes CASSVGVMSTDTQYF. The variable domain in full, completed from reference TRBV9 and TRBJ2-3, reads DSGVTQTPKHLITATGQRVTLRCSPRSGDLSVYWYQQSLDQGLQFLIQYYNGEERAKGNILERFSAQQFPDLHSELNLSSLELGDSALYFCASSVGVMSTDTQYFGPGTRLTVL.

This chain's CDR3 is CASSYSRTGDEKLFF. CDR3 DNA sequence: TGTGCCAGCAGTTACTCGAGGACAGGGGATGAAAAACTGTTTTTT. This chain connects TRBV6-5 to TRBJ1-4; 9 bases align to TRBD1. From germline, CDR1 is MNHEY and CDR2 SVGAGI. With V trimmed by 0 bases and J by 6 bases, 2 bases remained unmatched. This CDR3 has 15 residues.

This chain uses TRBV7-8 with TRBJ2-2, with 7 nucleotides matching TRBD2. Germline V gene lookup returns CDR1 SGHVS and CDR2 FQNEAQ. The CDR3 spans 16 residues. Trimming cost V 8 bases and J 0 bases; bases outside gene matches: 9. The CDR3 sequence: CASAGVILTNTGELFF. CDR3 sequence (DNA): TGTGCCAGCGCGGGAGTAATACTAACGAACACCGGGGAGCTGTTTTTT.

CDR3 sequence (DNA): TGTGCCAGCAGCTTATTTTGGCACGGGAAGGATACGCAGTATTTT. Encoded protein: CASSLFWHGKDTQYF. The chain carries TRBV7-9 and TRBJ2-3; D perhaps matches TRBD2 (5 bases). The V gene's germline CDR1 is SEHNR and CDR2 FQNEAQ (reference sequence). The CDR3 loop spans 15 amino acids. Trimming removed 2 bases from V and 6 bases from J, with 15 bases in between.

The chain joins TRBV27 to TRBJ2-1; D is undetermined. With 5 bases removed from V and 0 bases from J, the gap between germline ends came to 14 bases. Germline CDR1 MNHEY, CDR2 SMNVEV (reference sequence). CDR3 size: 16 residues. In nucleotides, the CDR3 is TGTGCCAGCAGTCCACCGGCACCAAGCTCCTACAATGAGCAGTTCTTC. Protein product: CASSPPAPSSYNEQFF.

This clone was seen more than once but under ten times. The chain combines TRBV10-3 with TRBJ2-2, with D possibly matching TRBD2 (5 bases). This CDR3 is 14 amino acids long. Germline assignment: CDR1 ENHRY and CDR2 SYGVKD. V shed 3 bases and J shed 6 bases, with 11 bases lying between them. CDR3: CAISDPSGSGELFF. Here the CDR3 DNA reads TGTGCCATCAGTGACCCATCGGGGTCCGGGGAGCTGTTTTTT.

The chain recombines TRBV2 with TRBJ2-2, with 8 bases aligning to TRBD1. From germline, CDR1 is SNHLY and CDR2 FYNNEI. The V and J ends lost 6 bases and 6 bases, in that order; junction bases with no gene match: 6. The CDR3 sequence is 14 residues long. Here the CDR3 DNA reads TGTGCCAGCAGAGCCGGACAGGGTCCCGGGGAGCTGTTTTTT. Residues: CASRAGQGPGELFF.

This clone has a handful of counts. The chain employs TRBV12-5 and TRBJ1-1, with D maybe TRBD1 (5 bases). The CDR3 loop spans 17 amino acids. CDR1 and CDR2 (germline): LGHNT, FRNRAP. The V gene lost 0 bases and the J gene lost 4 bases, with 18 bases spanning the gap. This CDR3 is CASGLVLSTRALTEAFF. The DNA for the CDR3 is TGTGCTAGTGGTTTGGTACTAAGTACCAGGGCCCTCACTGAAGCTTTCTTT.

For the CDR3, the DNA is TGTGCCAGCAGCGGGGGAGAAAAACTGTTTTTT. It yields the protein CASSGGEKLFF. The chain joins TRBV7-9 to TRBJ1-4; D possibly corresponds to TRBD1 (5 bases). V was pared by 5 bases and J by 8 bases, with 6 bases between. Germline lookup yields CDR1 SEHNR and CDR2 FQNEAQ (reference sequence). CDR3 length: 11 residues.

In regard to this clone: Other DNA sequences in the same sample also yield this CDR3. CDR3 bases: TGCGCCAGCAGCCAAGATTTAGGACCGGCGCTGAACACTGAAGCTTTCTTT. This gives the protein CASSQDLGPALNTEAFF. The chain has TRBV4-3 and TRBJ1-1; D is undetermined. The germline V gene has CDR1 LGHNA and CDR2 YSLEER. CDR3 length: 17 residues. Trimming left V 0 bases short and J 0 bases short, with 14 bases between.

V usage is TRBV11-3 and J usage is TRBJ2-2, with D perhaps assigned TRBD1 or TRBD2 (6 bases each). The CDR3 loop spans 15 amino acids. Per germline, CDR1 SGHNT and CDR2 YENEEA. Trimming removed 8 bases at V and 2 bases at J, with 15 bases between. The CDR3 loop reads CASQGRTTNTGELFF. The DNA of the CDR3 is TGTGCCAGCCAGGGGAGGACAACAAACACCGGGGAGCTGTTTTTT.

The chain carries TRBV15 and TRBJ1-1, with D uncertain. The CDR3 sequence is 14 residues long. V lost 1 base to trimming and J lost 1 base, with 7 bases between them. The V gene's germline CDR1 is LNHNV and CDR2 YYDKDF (reference sequence). CDR3 in amino acids: CATSRVGGNTEAFF. Written as DNA, the CDR3 is TGTGCCACCAGCAGAGTCGGCGGGAACACTGAAGCTTTCTTT. The full variable domain, rest sourced from reference TRBV15 and TRBJ1-1, is DAMVIQNPRYQVTQFGKPVTLSCSQTLNHNVMYWYQQKSSQAPKLLFHYYDKDFNNEADTPDNFQSRRPNTSFCFLDIRSPGLGDTAMYLCATSRVGGNTEAFFGQGTRLTVV.

This clone was found once. The V and J genes are TRBV5-4 and TRBJ2-7; a possible D gene is TRBD2 (6 bases). Germline assignment: CDR1 SGHNT and CDR2 YYREEE (reference sequence). The CDR3 covers 12 residues. V lost 5 bases, J lost 5 bases, and 11 bases lay in between. CDR3 coding DNA: TGTGCCAGCAGGAGGGACTCTCACGAGCAGTACTTC. This codes for CASRRDSHEQYF.

This clone was seen just once. This sequence joins TRBV6-5 and TRBJ2-7; 8 positions match TRBD2. This CDR3 has 15 amino acids. V dropped 6 bases and J dropped 3; count of bases not matched to a gene: 10. Per the germline V gene, CDR1 is MNHEY and CDR2 is SVGAGI. The CDR3: CASSLREGLGYEQYF. The CDR3 DNA follows: TGTGCCAGCAGCCTACGGGAGGGACTAGGCTACGAGCAGTACTTC.

The chain is built from TRBV7-2 and TRBJ2-2, with D unclear. Germline CDR1 is SGHTA and CDR2 is FQGNSA. Trimming pared 5 bases from V and 0 bases from J, leaving 7 bases between. The CDR3 spans 14 residues. CDR3: CASSPRANTGELFF. CDR3 sequence (DNA): TGTGCCAGCAGCCCTAGGGCGAACACCGGGGAGCTGTTTTTT.

The chain uses TRBV10-3 and TRBJ2-7; 9 nucleotides agree with TRBD1. CDR1 and CDR2 from the germline V gene are ENHRY and SYGVKD. The CDR3 consists of 12 residues. The V gene end was trimmed by 10 bases and the J gene end by 2 bases; junction bases not matched to a gene: 3. CDR3 in amino acids: CATRDRAYEQYF. The CDR3 DNA is TGTGCCACCCGGGACAGGGCCTACGAGCAGTACTTC.

This rearrangement joins TRBV27 to TRBJ2-3, with D possibly TRBD1 on 7 matching bases. Trimming took off 8 bases at V and 1 base at J, with 16 bases between the two ends. The CDR3 spans 15 residues. Per the germline V gene, CDR1 is MNHEY and CDR2 is SMNVEV (reference sequence). The CDR3 DNA reads as TGTGCCAGCGGACTCTCCAGGGGGGGCACAGATACGCAGTATTTT. It is translated as CASGLSRGGTDTQYF.

The rearrangement uses TRBV18 and TRBJ1-6; TRBD1 aligns across 7 bases. From germline, CDR1 is KGHSH and CDR2 LQKENI. Trimming cost V 4 bases and J 10 bases; bases outside gene matches: 7. The CDR3 length is 14 residues. The DNA for the CDR3 is TGTGCCAGCTCACACGACAGGGTTGGATCACCCCTCCACTTT. Residues: CASSHDRVGSPLHF.

The V and J genes are TRBV5-6 and TRBJ1-6; D gene unclear. CDR3 size: 14 residues. Germline V gene sequence: CDR1 SGHDT, CDR2 YYEEEE. The V gene lost 0 bases and the J gene lost 7 bases, with 8 bases spanning the gap. The CDR3 DNA reads TGTGCCAGCAGCTTGGCCGCGCAGAATTCACCCCTCCACTTT. Translation gives CASSLAAQNSPLHF.

V and J are TRBV4-1 and TRBJ2-5, with D uncertain. The CDR3 is made up of 14 amino acids. The germline V gene has CDR1 MGHRA and CDR2 YSYEKL. Trimming took off 1 base at V and 4 bases at J, with 10 bases between the two ends. CDR3 nucleotides: TGCGCCAGCAGCCAAGTACTGGTTCGAGAGACCCAGTACTTC. This translates into CASSQVLVRETQYF.

This rearrangement joins TRBV9 to TRBJ2-2; D remains unclear. This CDR3 is built from 15 residues. CDR1 is SGDLS and CDR2 is YYNGEE in the germline V gene. Trimming cost V 5 bases and J 2 bases, with 13 bases left between them. The DNA for the CDR3 is TGTGCCAGCAGGGTCGGGTCAGCTAACACCGGGGAGCTGTTTTTT. It specifies CASRVGSANTGELFF. The variable domain in full, with the rest retrieved from reference TRBV9 and TRBJ2-2, is DSGVTQTPKHLITATGQRVTLRCSPRSGDLSVYWYQQSLDQGLQFLIQYYNGEERAKGNILERFSAQQFPDLHSELNLSSLELGDSALYFCASRVGSANTGELFFGEGSRLTVL.

This sequence joins TRBV5-6 and TRBJ2-2; unclear D gene. Germline assignment: CDR1 SGHDT and CDR2 YYEEEE. The V end lost 3 bases, the J end lost 1 base, and 13 bases lay between the germline ends. This CDR3 has 16 residues. Here the CDR3 reads CASSSPYKENTGELFF. CDR3 nucleotides: TGTGCCAGCAGCTCTCCCTACAAAGAGAACACCGGGGAGCTGTTTTTT. The full variable domain, completed using reference TRBV5-6 and TRBJ2-2, is DAGVTQSPTHLIKTRGQQVTLRCSPKSGHDTVSWYQQALGQGPQFIFQYYEEEERQRGNFPDRFSGHQFPNYSSELNVNALLLGDSALYLCASSSPYKENTGELFFGEGSRLTVL.